The subject of this entry is one T cell receptor (beta chain). Antigen unknown. V was clipped by 2 bases and J by 5 bases, with 11 bases between them. The CDR3 is 14 residues long. Germline V gene data show CDR1 as MGHDK and CDR2 as SYGVNS. These data are taken from a study of cytomegalovirus exposure and HLA in healthy donors. As for the study in general: In a later analysis, it was reported that the 110 or so validation repertoires had been produced on the same platform as the 670 or so repertoires belonging to the first cohort.

Sequencing was performed with immunoSEQ multiplex PCR; in TCRdb, only in-frame clones are kept and a portion is missing. The top ten clones hold less than 3% of a sample with 150,000 or so clones, roughly 86% of them seen once. General observations from the study: In vitro assays verified that three CMV-associated chains recognized CMV antigens specifically. With high specificity and sensitivity, the classifier reportedly diagnosed cytomegalovirus status. According to the study, 150 to 200 TCR beta chains were cytomegalovirus-associated.

This chain links TRBV25-1 with TRBJ2-3; D remains unclear. Sequenced: PBMCs. The receptor's source is a man aged 18 to 35 in good health and CMV-seropositive. The CDR3 reads CASSEDRLRDTQYF. The CDR3 DNA is TGTGCCAGCAGTGAAGACCGACTGAGAGATACGCAGTATTTT.